The 31 T cell receptor beta chains below come from one sample, sequenced in a study of HIV-infected patients and healthy controls. Using its own MiXCR run on the 5' RACE reads, TCRdb lists one record per CDR3 protein. Altogether 15,000 to 20,000 distinct CDR3 sequences are present, 16% being singletons, with the ten largest covering roughly a quarter. The specimen was CD8+ T cells from blood. The receptor set was obtained from a human donor in good health.

At least ten counts were recorded for this clonotype. The chain combines TRBV4-2 with TRBJ1-5, with 9 bases lining up with TRBD1. The germline V gene has CDR1 LGHNA and CDR2 YNFKEQ. The CDR3 sequence is 15 residues long. Germline trimming cut 0 bases from V and 6 bases from J; bases unmatched to any gene: 3. This CDR3 is CASSQEETGGQPQHF. DNA for the CDR3: TGTGCCAGCAGCCAAGAAGAGACAGGGGGTCAGCCCCAGCATTTT.

This clonotype was recorded at least ten times. The chain recombines TRBV19 with TRBJ2-1, with TRBD1 matching 8 bases. Germline-derived CDR1 and CDR2 are LNHDA and SQIVND (reference sequence). CDR3 length: 16 residues. With V trimmed by 1 base and J by 4 bases, 6 bases remained unmatched. CDR3 coding DNA: TGTGCCAGTAGTATAGTGGGCGGGACAGGTTACAATGAGCAGTTCTTC. The encoded protein is CASSIVGGTGYNEQFF.

The chain is built from TRBV10-3 and TRBJ2-1, with D possibly being TRBD1 or TRBD2 (5 bases each). This CDR3 spans 12 amino acids. The germline CDR1 and CDR2 sequences are ENHRY and SYGVKD. Trimming pared 4 bases from V and 5 bases from J, leaving 6 bases between. CDR3 coding DNA: TGTGCCATCAGTGTGGGGGACAATGAGCAGTTCTTC. This codes for CAISVGDNEQFF.

The rearrangement uses TRBV6-4 and TRBJ2-3; possibly TRBD1 for D (6 bases). The ends were cut back, 0 bases at V and 2 bases at J, with 6 bases in the middle. This CDR3 has 14 residues. CDR1 is MRHNA, CDR2 SNTAGT, per germline. The CDR3 nucleotides are TGTGCCAGCAGTGACTCGGGGGCCACAGATACGCAGTATTTT. It specifies CASSDSGATDTQYF.

This clonotype was counted many times. This rearrangement joins TRBV7-9 to TRBJ2-3; D may be TRBD2 (6 bases). CDR3 length: 14 residues. Between the trimmed V and J ends, which lost 8 bases and 1 base, there was a span of 13 bases. Germline CDR1 SEHNR, CDR2 FQNEAQ (reference sequence). CDR3 coding DNA: TGTGCCAGCGCCCGTGGGGAGGGCACAGATACGCAGTATTTT. The encoded protein is CASARGEGTDTQYF.

This clonotype appeared many times. The chain has TRBV7-2 and TRBJ2-5, with D uncertain. The germline V and J ends were trimmed by 1 base and 2 bases, with 11 bases remaining between them. Germline V gene lookup returns CDR1 SGHTA and CDR2 FQGNSA. The length of the CDR3 is 15 residues. The CDR3 here is CASSLGLTVQETQYF. The DNA of the CDR3 is TGTGCCAGCAGCTTAGGTCTTACAGTACAAGAGACCCAGTACTTC. Full variable domain (rest looked up from reference TRBV7-2 and TRBJ2-5): GAGVSQSPSNKVTEKGKDVELRCDPISGHTALYWYRQSLGQGLEFLIYFQGNSAPDKSGLPSDRFSAERTGGSVSTLTIQRTQQEDSAVYLCASSLGLTVQETQYFGPGTRLLVL.

The sample holds many counts of this clonotype. The chain combines TRBV6-6 with TRBJ2-7; TRBD2 matches at 15 bases. The CDR3 is 19 residues long. Germline assignment: CDR1 MNHNY and CDR2 SVGAGI (reference sequence). Trimming at V came to 2 bases and at J to 4 bases, leaving 12 bases not matched to a gene. The CDR3 DNA reads as TGTGCCAGCAGTTACCGAATATCCGGGACTAGCGGGGGGATATACGAGCAGTACTTC. Residues: CASSYRISGTSGGIYEQYF.

The rearrangement links TRBV12-3 or TRBV12-4 to TRBJ2-3; 7 bases are a match to TRBD2. This CDR3 region has 15 residues. V dropped 5 bases and J dropped 2; count of bases not matched to a gene: 7. The CDR3 loop is CASSPRSGATDTQYF. The CDR3 DNA reads TGTGCCAGCAGTCCTAGGAGCGGGGCCACAGATACGCAGTATTTT.

At least ten counts were recorded for this clonotype. CDR3 sequence reads: CATSRDLLRQGGLPEAFF. The CDR3 coding sequence is TGTGCCACCAGCAGAGATTTATTGAGGCAGGGAGGGCTGCCTGAAGCTTTCTTT. The V call is TRBV15, the J call TRBJ1-1, with D possibly matching TRBD1 (5 bases). Germline V gives CDR1 LNHNV, CDR2 YYDKDF (reference sequence). V gave up 0 bases and J gave up 6 bases, with 23 bases separating them. The length of the CDR3 is 18 residues.

This clonotype was counted ten times or more. V gene TRBV9 combines with J gene TRBJ1-1; TRBD1 agrees at 7 bases. Trimming at V came to 2 bases and at J to 6 bases, leaving 7 bases not matched to a gene. Germline V CDR1 and CDR2: SGDLS, YYNGEE. This CDR3 contains 14 residues. The DNA of the CDR3 is TGTGCCAGCAGCGTCGAGACAGGGATCGCTGAAGCTTTCTTT. This translates into CASSVETGIAEAFF.

V usage is TRBV3-1 and J usage is TRBJ1-1; the D gene is possibly TRBD1 (5 bases). The CDR3 is 16 residues long. Per germline, CDR1 LGHDT and CDR2 YNNKEL (reference sequence). V was pared by 0 bases and J by 2 bases, with 13 bases between. The CDR3 sequence is CASSQDEETVNTEAFF. The CDR3 nucleotides read TGTGCCAGCAGCCAAGATGAGGAGACAGTAAACACTGAAGCTTTCTTT.

V usage is TRBV12-3 or TRBV12-4 and J usage is TRBJ2-3; D unclear. CDR3 length: 11 residues. The V end lost 7 bases, the J end lost 4 bases, and 6 bases lay between the germline ends. The CDR3 sequence: CASKHSDTQYF. CDR3 bases: TGTGCCAGCAAGCACTCAGATACGCAGTATTTT.

This clonotype has at least ten counts. This rearrangement joins TRBV7-8 to TRBJ2-1, with 14 bases matching TRBD2. CDR3 length: 18 amino acids. In germline, CDR1 is SGHVS, CDR2 FQNEAQ. The junction had 8 bases not matched to a gene; V was cut back by 4 bases and J by 3 bases. CDR3 coding DNA: TGTGCCAGCAGCTGGAAGGGACTAGCGGGAGCAAGCTACAATGAGCAGTTCTTC. Residues: CASSWKGLAGASYNEQFF.

In this sample, this clonotype turned up many times. The chain joins TRBV11-2 to TRBJ2-3, with D perhaps TRBD1 (6 bases). CDR1 is SGHAT and CDR2 is FQNNGV in the germline V gene. V was trimmed by 1 base and J by 5 bases, leaving 16 bases between them. The CDR3 loop spans 16 amino acids. The CDR3 is CASSLGGTLVIDTQYF. CDR3 in DNA: TGTGCCAGCAGCTTAGGAGGGACATTAGTGATAGATACGCAGTATTTT. The complete variable domain, with remaining parts taken from reference TRBV11-2 and TRBJ2-3, reads EAGVAQSPRYKIIEKRQSVAFWCNPISGHATLYWYQQILGQGPKLLIQFQNNGVVDDSQLPKDRFSAERLKGVDSTLKIQPAKLEDSAVYLCASSLGGTLVIDTQYFGPGTRLTVL.

The chain carries TRBV27 and TRBJ2-3; TRBD2 matches 9 bases. Germline V gene lookup returns CDR1 MNHEY and CDR2 SMNVEV (reference sequence). The CDR3 is 17 residues long. Germline trimming cut 5 bases from V and 2 bases from J; bases unmatched to any gene: 11. CDR3 loop: CASSNSGSPLNTDTQYF. CDR3 in DNA: TGTGCCAGCAGTAATAGCGGGAGCCCCTTGAACACAGATACGCAGTATTTT.

This clonotype has only one observation. V usage is TRBV7-9 and J usage is TRBJ2-1; maybe TRBD1 (5 bases). V was clipped by 4 bases and J by 8 bases, with 15 bases between them. Germline assignment: CDR1 SEHNR and CDR2 FQNEAQ (reference sequence). The CDR3 sequence is 14 residues long. Here the CDR3 reads CASSWGSGRDEQFF. CDR3 nucleotides: TGTGCCAGCAGCTGGGGATCGGGCAGGGATGAGCAGTTCTTC.

This clonotype was recorded a few times. The chain employs TRBV3-1 and TRBJ1-1; 9 bases fit TRBD1. Unmatched junction bases numbered 5, after V lost 3 bases and J lost 3 bases. The CDR3 totals 15 residues. Germline V gene sequence: CDR1 LGHDT, CDR2 YNNKEL (reference sequence). The CDR3 loop is CASSHSGTGYTEAFF. CDR3 in DNA: TGTGCCAGCAGCCACTCCGGGACAGGGTACACTGAAGCTTTCTTT.

This clonotype was observed a few times. This rearrangement joins TRBV7-2 to TRBJ2-3; D is unresolved. Per the germline V gene, CDR1 is SGHTA and CDR2 is FQGNSA. The CDR3 loop spans 13 amino acids. V gave up 8 bases and J gave up 4 bases, with 13 bases separating them. DNA for the CDR3: TGTGCCAGCTCCCTTCCGGGTCCAGATACGCAGTATTTT. Amino acid sequence: CASSLPGPDTQYF.

This clonotype was detected ten times or more. This rearrangement joins TRBV9 to TRBJ1-1, with 8 bases aligning to TRBD1. Germline loops: CDR1 SGDLS, CDR2 YYNGEE. This CDR3 region has 18 residues. The trim removed 0 bases at V and 1 base at J, leaving 11 bases unmatched. The CDR3 DNA reads as TGTGCCAGCAGCGTAGACCAAAAAACCAGGGGGCCGAACACTGAAGCTTTCTTT. This sequence encodes CASSVDQKTRGPNTEAFF.

This clonotype was found many times. This chain links TRBV28 with TRBJ2-1; D not resolved. Germline CDR1 reads MDHEN; CDR2 reads SYDVKM. This CDR3 has 13 amino acids. V was clipped by 1 base and J by 7 bases, with 8 bases between them. DNA for the CDR3: TGTGCCAGCAGTTTATTACAACCGAATGAGCAGTTCTTC. As protein: CASSLLQPNEQFF.

V and J are TRBV4-3 and TRBJ2-3, with 9 bases aligning to TRBD2. The junction had 8 bases not matched to a gene; V was cut back by 0 bases and J by 4 bases. Germline V gene data show CDR1 as LGHNA and CDR2 as YSLEER. The CDR3 has 17 amino acids. CDR3 residues: CASSQDLAREGADTQYF. In DNA, the CDR3 is TGCGCCAGCAGCCAAGATCTTGCGCGGGAGGGCGCAGATACGCAGTATTTT.

The sample holds a few counts of this clonotype. The chain joins TRBV5-4 to TRBJ2-3, with D unclear. Germline CDR1 is SGHNT and CDR2 is YYREEE (reference sequence). Between the trimmed V and J ends, which lost 4 bases and 2 bases, there was a span of 20 bases. This CDR3 spans 17 amino acids. The CDR3 nucleotides are TGTGCCAGCAGCACCAAGTCAGGACCTGGGGTCACAGATACGCAGTATTTT. Translating it yields CASSTKSGPGVTDTQYF. Full variable domain (remainder filled in from reference TRBV5-4 and TRBJ2-3): ETGVTQSPTHLIKTRGQQVTLRCSSQSGHNTVSWYQQALGQGPQFIFQYYREEENGRGNFPPRFSGLQFPNYSSELNVNALELDDSALYLCASSTKSGPGVTDTQYFGPGTRLTVL.

The chain is built from TRBV6-2 or TRBV6-3 and TRBJ2-7; perhaps TRBD1 as D (5 bases). Per germline, CDR1 MNHEY and CDR2 SVGEGT. Trimming cost V 6 bases and J 0 bases, with 18 bases left between them. The CDR3 sequence is 16 residues long. The CDR3: CASSGSWSTASYEQYF. The CDR3 DNA reads as TGTGCCAGCAGCGGTAGTTGGTCGACAGCCTCCTACGAGCAGTACTTC.

This clonotype was recorded many times. This rearrangement joins TRBV19 to TRBJ1-4, with D possibly TRBD1 on 5 matching bases. Trimming shortened V by 5 bases and J by 6 bases, and 19 bases separated the two germline ends. Germline CDR1 reads LNHDA; CDR2 reads SQIVND (reference sequence). There are 16 residues in the CDR3. CDR3 amino acids: CASSPLTGVGDEKLFF. DNA for the CDR3: TGTGCCAGTAGTCCACTCACCGGGGTGGGGGATGAAAAACTGTTTTTT.

This clonotype was counted a single time. The V call is TRBV5-5, the J call TRBJ1-2; tentatively, D is TRBD1 (5 bases). Trimming took off 6 bases at V and 7 bases at J, with 19 bases between the two ends. This CDR3 is built from 14 residues. Germline assignment: CDR1 SGHKS and CDR2 YYEKEE (reference sequence). CDR3 DNA sequence: TGTGCCAGCAATGAGGAGGGGATTATTTCTGGCTACACCTTC. Translated: CASNEEGIISGYTF.

The chain recombines TRBV12-5 with TRBJ2-7, with 8 nucleotides matching TRBD2. The CDR3 consists of 15 residues. Germline V gene data show CDR1 as LGHNT and CDR2 as FRNRAP. J was trimmed by 2 bases and V by 3 bases; bases with no gene match: 6. For the CDR3, the DNA is TGTGCTAGTGGTTTTTATTGGCGGGGGGCCTACGAGCAGTACTTC. Translation gives CASGFYWRGAYEQYF.

This clonotype was seen many times. This chain uses TRBV7-3 with TRBJ2-3, with a weak D call TRBD2 (6 bases). Trimming removed 2 bases from V and 0 bases from J, with 9 bases in between. Germline V gene lookup returns CDR1 SGHTA and CDR2 FQGTGA. The CDR3 is 15 amino acids. CDR3 in amino acids: CASSLGRYSTDTQYF. The CDR3 bases are TGTGCCAGCAGCTTAGGGAGGTATAGCACAGATACGCAGTATTTT.

Only a few counts were recorded for this clonotype. The chain uses TRBV11-2 and TRBJ2-1, with 9 bases lining up with TRBD1. CDR1 is SGHAT and CDR2 is FQNNGV in the germline V gene. This CDR3 has 15 residues. V gave up 7 bases and J gave up 4 bases; unmatched junction bases: 8. The CDR3 loop is CASIPGQGIYNEQFF. CDR3 in DNA: TGTGCCAGCATTCCGGGACAGGGAATTTACAATGAGCAGTTCTTC.

The table lists this clonotype with many counts. V and J are TRBV2 and TRBJ2-7; D is uncertain. Trimming removed 6 bases at V and 3 bases at J, with 18 bases between. In germline, CDR1 is SNHLY, CDR2 FYNNEI. The CDR3 spans 15 residues. CDR3 loop: CASSPQWTALYEQYF. The CDR3 bases are TGTGCCAGCAGCCCCCAATGGACGGCCCTCTACGAGCAGTACTTC. Full variable domain (remainder filled in from reference TRBV2 and TRBJ2-7): EPEVTQTPSHQVTQMGQEVILRCVPISNHLYFYWYRQILGQKVEFLVSFYNNEISEKSEIFDDQFSVERPDGSNFTLKIRSTKLEDSAMYFCASSPQWTALYEQYFGPGTRLTVT.

The chain couples TRBV29-1 to TRBJ2-1, with D tentatively TRBD1 (6 bases). The CDR3 length is 12 residues. Germline V gene sequence: CDR1 SQVTM, CDR2 ANQGSEA. V was cut by 3 bases and J by 8 bases, with 11 bases left in between. The CDR3 loop reads CSVDQGWDEQFF. CDR3 DNA: TGCAGCGTTGATCAGGGGTGGGATGAGCAGTTCTTC.

In regard to this clonotype: A much larger clone sits a single nucleotide away, making a read error possible. The rearrangement links TRBV2 to TRBJ2-3; D possibly uses TRBD1 or TRBD2 (5 bases each). CDR1 is SNHLY and CDR2 is FYNNEI in the germline V gene. This CDR3 contains 17 residues. CDR3 in amino acids: CASSESGTPKKENTRYF. The CDR3 coding sequence is TGTGCCAGCAGTGAAAGTGGGACCCCGAAAAAGGAAAATACGCGGTATTTT.